Shown below are 30 T cell receptor beta chains from a single sample sequenced in a study of T cells in Graves' hyperthyroidism and ophthalmopathy. Researchers amplified the TCR beta CDR3 regions from RNA transcripts. In the first-round RT-PCR of the TCR CDR3, the HTBI primer set was used. TCRdb re-derived calls from the multiplex PCR reads in MiXCR, one entry per CDR3 protein. The sample contains 600,000 to 650,000 distinct CDR3 sequences, roughly 20% of which appear only once. Material for sequencing was blood. All receptors come from a man aged 25-40 years with Graves' ophthalmopathy.

There are a few counts of this clonotype. This chain joins TRBV15 and TRBJ2-1, with D unclear. CDR1 is LNHNV and CDR2 is YYDKDF in the germline V gene (reference sequence). Trimming stripped 0 bases from V and 3 bases from J, with 9 bases between. CDR3 size: 15 residues. CDR3 nucleotide sequence: TGTGCCACCAGCAGAGATACGGCAAGCTACAATGAGCAGTTCTTC. The encoded protein is CATSRDTASYNEQFF.

The rearrangement uses TRBV29-1 and TRBJ1-4; TRBD1 might be the D (6 bases). Per germline, CDR1 SQVTM and CDR2 ANQGSEA. V shed 0 bases and J shed 7 bases, with 18 bases lying between them. The CDR3 is made up of 16 amino acids. The DNA for the CDR3 is TGCAGCGTTGAAGATTTAATCAGAGTCAGGGGTGAAAAACTGTTTTTT. Protein: CSVEDLIRVRGEKLFF.

The chain has TRBV6-1 and TRBJ2-7; no clear D. Germline CDR1 is MNHNS and CDR2 is SASEGT. This CDR3 is built from 15 residues. Trimming shortened V by 2 bases and J by 3 bases, and 14 bases separated the two germline ends. The CDR3 coding sequence is TGTGCCAGCAGTGAAATCCTTGGGCTATACTACGAGCAGTACTTC. Translating it yields CASSEILGLYYEQYF.

There are a few counts of this clonotype. This chain uses TRBV6-1 with TRBJ2-7; perhaps TRBD2 as D (5 bases). The V gene lost 6 bases and the J gene lost 8 bases, with 23 bases spanning the gap. Germline V lookup: CDR1 MNHNS, CDR2 SASEGT. This CDR3 comprises 15 residues. CDR3 nucleotide sequence: TGTGCCAGCAGCGGGCGAGGGAGCCCTAGCCCCCAGCAGTACTTC. As protein: CASSGRGSPSPQQYF.

This clonotype has more than one count but fewer than ten. The chain is built from TRBV20-1 and TRBJ1-4; D is unclear. Trimming stripped 2 bases from V and 2 bases from J, with 12 bases between. The CDR3 totals 15 residues. Looked up from germline, CDR1 is DFQATT and CDR2 is SNEGSKA (reference sequence). Here the CDR3 reads CSARIGSATNEKLFF. The CDR3 DNA sequence: TGCAGTGCTAGAATTGGTTCAGCGACTAATGAAAAACTGTTTTTT.

The J gene is TRBJ1-1, the V gene TRBV5-1, with 10 nucleotides matching TRBD1. CDR3 length equals 15 residues. Germline trimming cut 3 bases from V and 4 bases from J; bases unmatched to any gene: 6. Germline-derived CDR1 and CDR2 are SGHRS and YFSETQ. CDR3 protein: CASSSWDRGSTEAFF. The CDR3 bases are TGCGCCAGCAGCTCATGGGACAGGGGTTCCACTGAAGCTTTCTTT.

The chain carries TRBV4-2 and TRBJ2-5; D gene uncertain. Trimming cost V 1 base and J 0 bases, with 9 bases left between them. Germline V lookup: CDR1 LGHNA, CDR2 YNFKEQ. The CDR3 runs 15 residues. CDR3 in amino acids: CASSQGHTDQETQYF. In nucleotides, the CDR3 is TGTGCCAGCAGCCAAGGACATACGGACCAAGAGACCCAGTACTTC.

The rearrangement uses TRBV27 and TRBJ1-2, with unresolved D. Germline CDR1 and CDR2: MNHEY and SMNVEV (reference sequence). V was clipped by 2 bases and J by 4 bases, with 8 bases between them. This CDR3 has 13 amino acids. DNA for the CDR3: TGTGCCAGCAGTTTAAAGGGATCCTATGGCTACACCTTC. Its protein product is CASSLKGSYGYTF.

This clonotype has more than one count but fewer than ten. This sequence joins TRBV10-2 and TRBJ1-1; possible D gene TRBD1, 6 bases. The CDR3 covers 14 residues. Germline assignment: CDR1 WSHSY and CDR2 SAAADI. Trimming removed 0 bases at V and 7 bases at J, with 12 bases between. The CDR3 is CASSESRGIGEAFF. The CDR3 DNA follows: TGCGCCAGCAGTGAGTCGAGGGGGATCGGTGAAGCTTTCTTT.

This clonotype was found a few times. The V call is TRBV27, the J call TRBJ1-3; no clear D gene. This CDR3 contains 16 residues. In germline, CDR1 is MNHEY, CDR2 SMNVEV (reference sequence). The V end lost 4 bases, the J end lost 0 bases, and 13 bases lay between the germline ends. Here the CDR3 reads CASSSMPGSSGNTIYF. CDR3 coding DNA: TGTGCCAGCAGTTCCATGCCGGGGAGCTCTGGAAACACCATATATTTT.

This clonotype was seen repeatedly, ten times or more. The genes are TRBV6-1 and TRBJ1-1; D remains unclear. The germline V and J ends were trimmed by 2 bases and 1 base, with 5 bases remaining between them. The CDR3 is made up of 13 amino acids. CDR1 and CDR2 (germline): MNHNS, SASEGT. CDR3 amino acids: CASSELTNTEAFF. Here the CDR3 DNA reads TGTGCCAGCAGTGAACTAACGAACACTGAAGCTTTCTTT.

This clonotype was counted at least ten times. V and J are TRBV9 and TRBJ1-1; possible D gene TRBD1, 5 bases. Germline V CDR1 and CDR2: SGDLS, YYNGEE. This CDR3 contains 17 residues. V was pared by 0 bases and J by 0 bases, with 15 bases between. The DNA of the CDR3 is TGTGCCAGCAGCGTAGGAGGGCCAGGGCTGATGAACACTGAAGCTTTCTTT. Its protein product is CASSVGGPGLMNTEAFF.

The CDR3 region has the DNA TGTGCCAGCAGTCCCAACTACAGGGATGAGCAGTTCTTC. Its protein is CASSPNYRDEQFF. This chain uses TRBV28 with TRBJ2-1, with TRBD1 as a possible D gene (6 bases). Germline CDR1 MDHEN, CDR2 SYDVKM. Trimming cost V 5 bases and J 8 bases, with 13 bases left between them. The CDR3 is made up of 13 amino acids.

V gene TRBV9 combines with J gene TRBJ2-1, with 9 bases matching TRBD2. The V gene end was trimmed by 4 bases and the J gene end by 4 bases; junction bases not matched to a gene: 3. CDR1 and CDR2 from the germline V gene are SGDLS and YYNGEE. The CDR3 length is 14 residues. CDR3: CASSMSGGYNEQFF. The CDR3 DNA reads TGTGCCAGCAGCATGAGCGGGGGGTACAATGAGCAGTTCTTC.

This clonotype was recorded a few times. V is TRBV4-2 and J is TRBJ2-7; 12 positions agree with TRBD2. In germline, CDR1 is LGHNA, CDR2 YNFKEQ. J lost 4 bases, V lost 0 bases, and 4 bases had no gene match. This CDR3 region has 16 residues. The CDR3 reads CASSQDGLAGGYEQYF. CDR3 nucleotide sequence: TGTGCCAGCAGCCAAGATGGGCTAGCGGGAGGGTACGAGCAGTACTTC.

The table lists this clonotype with many counts. V is TRBV12-3 or TRBV12-4 and J is TRBJ1-5; D may be TRBD1 (5 bases). Trimming cost V 6 bases and J 1 base, with 7 bases left between them. This CDR3 region has 13 residues. CDR3 loop: CASRDMSNQPQHF. CDR3 nucleotide sequence: TGTGCCAGCAGGGACATGAGCAATCAGCCCCAGCATTTT.

The gene calls are TRBV11-3 and TRBJ1-3, with a tentative D call TRBD1 (5 bases). Between the trimmed V and J ends, which lost 5 bases and 2 bases, there was a span of 13 bases. This CDR3 has 15 amino acids. CDR1 SGHNT and CDR2 YENEEA come from the germline V gene. Here the CDR3 reads CASSPGPRAGNTIYF. CDR3 DNA: TGTGCCAGCAGCCCGGGGCCTCGGGCTGGAAACACCATATATTTT.

This clonotype was recorded a few times. The chain carries TRBV30 and TRBJ1-1, with D possibly matching TRBD1 (6 bases). Germline V gene lookup returns CDR1 GTSNPN and CDR2 SVGIG (reference sequence). The CDR3 consists of 12 residues. Trimming took 7 bases from V and 6 from J, leaving 15 bases between them. CDR3 sequence: CASNFRGPEAFF. CDR3 sequence (DNA): TGTGCCTCGAATTTCAGGGGTCCTGAAGCTTTCTTT.

The chain employs TRBV4-1 and TRBJ1-6; D not resolved. Germline CDR1 reads MGHRA; CDR2 reads YSYEKL. The CDR3 is 16 residues long. V was cut by 3 bases and J by 7 bases, with 16 bases left in between. As DNA, the CDR3 is TGCGCCAGCAGCCAGGAAGTCGCCGCAAGGAATTCACCCCTCCACTTT. Amino acid sequence: CASSQEVAARNSPLHF.

This chain links TRBV27 with TRBJ1-2, with 7 bases identical to TRBD1. The CDR3 is 15 residues long. Germline CDR1 reads MNHEY; CDR2 reads SMNVEV (reference sequence). Germline trimming cut 4 bases from V and 1 base from J; bases unmatched to any gene: 6. This CDR3 is CASSSSHRGNYGYTF. In DNA form, the CDR3 reads TGTGCCAGCAGTTCGTCCCACAGGGGTAACTATGGCTACACCTTC.

In its sample, this clonotype was seen a few times. The rearrangement links TRBV3-1 to TRBJ1-5, with D possibly being TRBD1 (6 bases). The CDR3 is 15 residues long. The V gene's germline CDR1 is LGHDT and CDR2 YNNKEL (reference sequence). V lost 0 bases and J lost 3, with 9 bases in between. This CDR3 is CASSQDYRDNQPQHF. The CDR3 DNA sequence: TGTGCCAGCAGCCAAGATTACAGGGACAATCAGCCCCAGCATTTT.

This clonotype was found many times. The V call is TRBV5-1, the J call TRBJ2-1, with D tentatively TRBD2 (7 bases). The germline V gene encodes CDR1 SGHRS and CDR2 YFSETQ. V dropped 4 bases and J dropped 6 bases, with 17 bases sitting between them. This CDR3 has 15 residues. In DNA, the CDR3 is TGCGCCAGCAGCCGCTTCCGGGGGGCTCTCAATGAGCAGTTCTTC. It specifies CASSRFRGALNEQFF.

This clonotype was seen only a few times. This chain uses TRBV6-1 with TRBJ2-1; TRBD2 is a possible D gene (6 bases). The V gene's germline CDR1 is MNHNS and CDR2 SASEGT. The V end was cut by 8 bases, the J end by 7 bases, with 21 bases between. The CDR3 runs to 15 residues. CDR3 nucleotide sequence: TGTGCCAGCGGCCCGGGACTTCTCCCGGGGAATGAGCAGTTCTTC. It translates to CASGPGLLPGNEQFF.

This clonotype was counted only a few times. The chain has TRBV6-1 and TRBJ1-5; TRBD1 might be the D (6 bases). V lost 4 bases, J lost 7 bases, and 11 bases lay in between. Germline V gene lookup returns CDR1 MNHNS and CDR2 SASEGT. This CDR3 contains 13 residues. CDR3: CASSGQARQPQHF. The CDR3 coding sequence is TGTGCCAGCAGTGGACAGGCCCGGCAGCCCCAGCATTTT.

This clonotype was recorded many times. The V gene is TRBV28, the J gene TRBJ2-7; no clear D gene. CDR1 is MDHEN and CDR2 is SYDVKM in the germline V gene. The CDR3 is made up of 11 amino acids. The germline V and J ends were trimmed by 5 bases and 6 bases, with 8 bases remaining between them. As DNA, the CDR3 is TGTGCCAGCAGTCTATACAGCGAGCAGTACTTC. Translation: CASSLYSEQYF.

The rearrangement uses TRBV4-3 and TRBJ2-2; possibly TRBD2 for D (5 bases). Looked up from germline, CDR1 is LGHNA and CDR2 is YSLEER. V dropped 4 bases and J dropped 2 bases, with 11 bases sitting between them. The CDR3 contains 15 residues. DNA of the CDR3: TGCGCCAGCAGCCGACAAGAGGGCAACACCGGGGAGCTGTTTTTT. Residues: CASSRQEGNTGELFF.

This clonotype appeared a few times. This chain links TRBV11-3 with TRBJ1-3; 10 bases match TRBD1. J gave up 4 bases and V 2 bases, and 5 bases lay outside the gene matches. Germline V CDR1 and CDR2: SGHNT, YENEEA. The CDR3 consists of 16 residues. CDR3 nucleotides: TGTGCCAGCAGCTTAAGACAGGGGGCCCCAGGAAACACCATATATTTT. Amino acids: CASSLRQGAPGNTIYF.

This sequence joins TRBV5-4 and TRBJ2-1; 10 bases are a match to TRBD1. CDR1 and CDR2 (germline): SGHNT, YYREEE (reference sequence). J was trimmed by 7 bases and V by 3 bases; bases with no gene match: 10. CDR3 size: 16 residues. CDR3 sequence: CASSYIDRGRGNEQFF. For the CDR3, the DNA is TGTGCCAGCAGCTATATAGACAGGGGGCGCGGTAATGAGCAGTTCTTC.

In its sample, this clonotype was seen a few times. The chain has TRBV6-1 and TRBJ1-5, with a possible D match to TRBD1 (6 bases). V lost 6 bases and J lost 4, with 19 bases in between. Germline values: CDR1 MNHNS, CDR2 SASEGT. The CDR3 loop spans 16 amino acids. In nucleotides, the CDR3 is TGTGCCAGCAGCCAGGGGATTCATCGGGAAAATCAGCCCCAGCATTTT. This translates into CASSQGIHRENQPQHF.

The rearrangement links TRBV20-1 to TRBJ2-1; D is possibly TRBD2 (5 bases). CDR3 size: 17 residues. Trimming took off 0 bases at V and 4 bases at J, with 19 bases between the two ends. CDR1 is DFQATT and CDR2 is SNEGSKA in the germline V gene (reference sequence). This CDR3 is CSARDIPRRVPYNEQFF. The CDR3 DNA sequence: TGCAGTGCTAGAGATATACCGCGGCGGGTGCCTTACAATGAGCAGTTCTTC.